This record looks at one TCR beta chain sequence and its context. Its specificity is not known. TCRdb's table, derived via immunoSEQ multiplex PCR, lists solely in-frame clones and lacks some. This sample has about 59,000 clones; 65% to 85% occur once, and the top ten carry roughly 8%. These data originate in a study of radiation and T cells in renal cell carcinoma. General study points: Pretreatment tumor biopsies were lacking, so baseline clonotypes are unknown. Top tumor clonotypes rose in blood 2 weeks post-radiation, then contracted.

The V gene's germline CDR1 is MNHNY and CDR2 SVGAGI (reference sequence). The J segment lost 11 bases and the V segment lost 2 bases, leaving 6 bases of the junction unmatched. The CDR3 runs 13 residues. Sample time point: baseline pretreatment blood. Regarding treatment: 15 Gy SBRT to primary tumor, nephrectomy 4 weeks later. The sequencing here drew on blood, taken from a patient whose treatment included radiotherapy and nephrectomy. The chain uses TRBV6-6 and TRBJ2-1; TRBD1 matches at 7 bases. The sequence derives from a man in his sixties with renal cell carcinoma. DNA for the CDR3: TGTGCCAGCAGTTACCTACAGGGGACCCAGCAGTTCTTC. This codes for CASSYLQGTQQFF.